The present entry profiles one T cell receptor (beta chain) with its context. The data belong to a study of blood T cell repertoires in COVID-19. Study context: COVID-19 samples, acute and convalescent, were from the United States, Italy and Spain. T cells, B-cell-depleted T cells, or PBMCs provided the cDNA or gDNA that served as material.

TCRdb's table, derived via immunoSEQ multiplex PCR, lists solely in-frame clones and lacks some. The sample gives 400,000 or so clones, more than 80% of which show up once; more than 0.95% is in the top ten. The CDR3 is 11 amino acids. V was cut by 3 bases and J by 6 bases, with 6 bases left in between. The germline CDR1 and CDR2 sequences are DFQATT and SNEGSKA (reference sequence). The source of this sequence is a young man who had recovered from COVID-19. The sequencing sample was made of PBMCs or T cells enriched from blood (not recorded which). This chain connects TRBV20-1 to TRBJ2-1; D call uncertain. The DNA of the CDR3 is TGCAGTGCTAGTTTCTTCAATGAGCAGTTCTTC. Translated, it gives CSASFFNEQFF.